The table lists the clone carrying this TCR beta chain with a few counts. This entry comes from a study of response to subunit inactivated influenza vaccine. CDR1 and CDR2 (germline): SGHDT, YYEEEE. The CDR3 consists of 14 residues. V was trimmed by 1 base and J by 2 bases, leaving 7 bases between them. TCRdb reanalysed the RT-PCR reads using MiXCR and keeps one entry per CDR3 protein. The data hold about 540,000 distinct CDR3 sequences, with 20% to 25% observed a single time. This sample also appeared in a second study, on T cells expressing NK-cell markers. From that paper: It was by 5'RACE template switching with UMIs that TCR beta cDNA was made.

The genes are TRBV5-6 and TRBJ1-5, with D uncertain. The clonotype was recovered from a man aged 45-65 years who received an inactivated influenza vaccine. The material was CD4+ T cells sorted from PBMCs, obtained about 11 days after vaccination. The CDR3 nucleotides read TGTGCCAGCAGCTTGACAGCCGGCAATCAGCCCCAGCATTTT. This encodes CASSLTAGNQPQHF.